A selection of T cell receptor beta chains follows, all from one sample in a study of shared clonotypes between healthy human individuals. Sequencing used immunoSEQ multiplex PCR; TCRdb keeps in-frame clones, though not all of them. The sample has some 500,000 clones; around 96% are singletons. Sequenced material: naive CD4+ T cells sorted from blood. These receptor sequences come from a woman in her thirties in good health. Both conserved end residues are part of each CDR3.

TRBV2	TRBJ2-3	CASRKLAGELHTQYF
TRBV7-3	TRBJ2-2	CASSFAGTGNTGELFF
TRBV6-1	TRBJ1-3	CASSGGNTIYF
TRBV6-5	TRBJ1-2	CASRTGTGVLWGYTF
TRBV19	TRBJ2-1	CASSRDSFLNEQFF
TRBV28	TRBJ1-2	CASSLRGARPLGYTF
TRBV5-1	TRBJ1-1	CASSLYQGNTEAFF
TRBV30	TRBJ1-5	CAISRGAINQPQHF
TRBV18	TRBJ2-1	CASSPFERGGHGFF
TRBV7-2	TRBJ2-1	CASSSRPEVSKGEQFF
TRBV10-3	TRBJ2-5	CAIREGGGQETQYF
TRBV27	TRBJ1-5	CASSLSRARHQPQHF
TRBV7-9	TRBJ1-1	CASSPGTGGTEAFF
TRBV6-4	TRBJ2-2	CASSEVNANTGELFF
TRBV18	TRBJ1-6	CASLSPGEGSPLHF
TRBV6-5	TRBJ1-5	CASSSDRGNTQPQHF
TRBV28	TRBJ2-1	CASRTSGSVNEQFF
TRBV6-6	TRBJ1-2	CASSYSGQANYGYTF
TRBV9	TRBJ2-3	CASSERGADTQYF
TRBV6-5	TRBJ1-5	CASNPAGQSNQPQHF
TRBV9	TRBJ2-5	CASSVDHSGIETQYF
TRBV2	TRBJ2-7	CASQQGASSYEQYF
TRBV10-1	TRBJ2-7	CASRMTGTSGEQYF
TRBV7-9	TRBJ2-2	CASTGQGWLAGAGELFF
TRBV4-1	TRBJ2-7	CASSQWDTDEQYF
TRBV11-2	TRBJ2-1	CASSLVILSASNEQFF
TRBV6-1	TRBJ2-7	CASRLAGGLIYEQYF
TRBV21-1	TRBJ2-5	CASSRRTRTPGGEETQYF
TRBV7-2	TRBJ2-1	CASRRPGQGSDEQFF
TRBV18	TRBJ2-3	CASSPGIAVPTDTQYF
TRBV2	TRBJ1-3	CASSKTYSGNTIYF
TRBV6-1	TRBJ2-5	CASSRLAGFQETQYF
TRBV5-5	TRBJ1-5	CASSWTAYSNQPQHF
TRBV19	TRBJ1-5	CASRGSGLSNQPQHF
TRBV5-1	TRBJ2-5	CASRGLAQETQYF
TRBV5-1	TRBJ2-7	CASSFQTSVTYEQYF
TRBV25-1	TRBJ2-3	CASSGDRGFPDTQYF
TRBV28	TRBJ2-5	CASSVGQVEPQYF
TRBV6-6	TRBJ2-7	CASSPAWPSASEQYF
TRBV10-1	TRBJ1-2	CASSDQTSYGYTF
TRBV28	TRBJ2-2	CASTDVQLAGVVGELFF
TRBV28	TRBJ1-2	CASRDPDRGDGYTF